Here is one TCR beta chain with its context. Its antigen remains unknown. This entry is derived from a study of blood T cells in healthy people across ages. Study-level background: Template switching caught about one barcoded beta molecule for each two T cells.

Study results and caveats: Older age went with lower TCR beta diversity per million T cells, in a roughly linear way.

A second roughly 7 to 12 cycle PCR used barcoded and J-beta primers. TCRdb re-called the 5' RACE reads with MiXCR, one entry per CDR3 protein. This table holds about 1,000,000 distinct CDR3 sequences, 40% to 55% found once. The authors drew about 9.9 milliliters of peripheral blood from each donor. The study isolated at least 7 million PBMCs from each sample. The germline gives CDR1 LNHNV, CDR2 YYDKDF (reference sequence). Trimming stripped 3 bases from V and 0 bases from J, with 16 bases between. This CDR3 comprises 17 residues. V is TRBV15 and J is TRBJ2-3; perhaps TRBD2 as D (6 bases). The sequence was collected from a woman aged 60 to 75 in good health. The sample taken for sequencing was blood. Here the CDR3 reads CATSRGTRMDSTDTQYF. The CDR3 DNA reads as TGTGCCACCAGCAGGGGGACTCGAATGGATAGCACAGATACGCAGTATTTT.